This T cell receptor (beta chain) was identified during a study of T-cell reconstitution after alpha-beta-depleted transplantation in children. This clonotype was observed at least ten times. Germline V CDR1 and CDR2: SGHRS, YFSETQ. Trimming took 3 bases from V and 0 from J, leaving 6 bases between them. CDR3 length: 14 amino acids. A library of TCRbeta sequences, prepared with unique molecular identifiers, was generated. TCRdb ran MiXCR on the PCR reads and lists one entry per CDR3 protein. The sample consists of about 110,000 distinct CDR3 sequences, about 9.4% of them appearing once. The rearrangement uses TRBV5-1 and TRBJ1-4; perhaps TRBD1 as D (6 bases). The clonotype comes from a human donor who donated a stem cell graft to a child with acute lymphoblastic leukemia. Sequences were derived from PBMCs from the stem cell graft donor, sampled from the stem cell graft. CDR3 loop: CASSWTATNEKLFF. Here the CDR3 DNA reads TGCGCCAGCAGCTGGACAGCAACTAATGAAAAACTGTTTTTT.